This TCR beta chain was documented in a study of T cells in localized non-small cell lung cancer. General observations from the study: Tumor trailed uninvolved adjacent lung in T cell clonality, which peaked there. Because sequencing included only one region (of the tumor), heterogeneity remains possible. Within adjacent lung there appeared a median around 55 of the top 100 tumor clones. Increased T cell density in blood showed an association with longer overall survival.

As for this clone: Antigen specificity is unknown.

The CDR3 is made up of 15 amino acids. The ends lost 10 bases at V and 2 bases at J; junction bases unmatched: 12. Germline CDR1 is ENHRY and CDR2 is SYGVKD. Sequencing was performed with immunoSEQ multiplex PCR; in TCRdb, only in-frame clones are kept and a portion is missing. The sample has around 15,000 clones, around 91% seen once. The J gene is TRBJ2-7, the V gene TRBV10-3; TRBD1 matches 9 bases. This specimen consisted of peripheral blood, obtained before any cancer treatment. The source of this sequence is a female donor older than 55 with stage III squamous cell lung carcinoma. The CDR3: CASSPPGQGTYEQYF. CDR3 bases: TGTGCCAGCTCTCCACCGGGACAGGGTACCTACGAGCAGTACTTC.